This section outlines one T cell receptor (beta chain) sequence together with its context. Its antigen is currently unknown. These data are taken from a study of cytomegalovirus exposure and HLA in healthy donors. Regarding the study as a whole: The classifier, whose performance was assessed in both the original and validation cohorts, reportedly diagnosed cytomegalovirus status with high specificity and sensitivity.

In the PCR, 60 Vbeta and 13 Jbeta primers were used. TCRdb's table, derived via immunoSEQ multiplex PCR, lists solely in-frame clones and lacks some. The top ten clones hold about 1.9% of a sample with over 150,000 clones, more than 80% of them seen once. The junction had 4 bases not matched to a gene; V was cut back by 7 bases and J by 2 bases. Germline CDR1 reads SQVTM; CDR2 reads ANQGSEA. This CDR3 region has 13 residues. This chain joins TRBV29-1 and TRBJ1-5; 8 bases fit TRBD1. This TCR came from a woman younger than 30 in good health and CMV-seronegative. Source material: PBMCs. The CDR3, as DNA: TGCAGCGCAGGACAGGGAGGCAATCAGCCCCAGCATTTT. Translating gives CSAGQGGNQPQHF.